One and the same sample provided the 21 T cell receptor beta chains below, sequenced in a study of blood T cell repertoires in COVID-19. Some clones are missing from TCRdb's copy, which holds only in-frame ones; the method was immunoSEQ multiplex PCR. The sample records about 340,000 clones, just over 85% being singletons. The specimen sequenced was PBMCs or T cells enriched from blood (not recorded which). The receptors were sampled from a woman aged 40 to 50 with acute COVID-19.

The chain combines TRBV28 with TRBJ1-3, with 11 bases aligning to TRBD1. V lost 6 bases, J lost 0 bases, and 13 bases stayed unmatched. From germline, CDR1 is MDHEN and CDR2 SYDVKM. This CDR3 is built from 19 residues. The CDR3 coding sequence is TGTGCCAGCAGACTAGGATACGGGACAGGGGGTGACTCTGGAAACACCATATATTTT. It encodes CASRLGYGTGGDSGNTIYF.

The genes are TRBV4-2 and TRBJ1-3; D not resolved. The germline V gene has CDR1 LGHNA and CDR2 YNFKEQ. The CDR3 extends over 13 amino acids. Between the trimmed V and J ends, which lost 4 bases and 0 bases, there was a span of 4 bases. Here the CDR3 DNA reads TGTGCCAGCAGCCCGGGCTCTGGAAACACCATATATTTT. It codes for CASSPGSGNTIYF.

The chain employs TRBV10-2 and TRBJ2-7; 9 bases fit TRBD1. This CDR3 has 17 residues. The J segment lost 1 base and the V segment lost 5 bases, leaving 12 bases of the junction unmatched. Germline V gene data show CDR1 as WSHSY and CDR2 as SAAADI. The CDR3 nucleotides read TGCGCCAGCAGTCCGGATGGTGTCGGGACAGGGTCCTACGAGCAGTACTTC. As protein: CASSPDGVGTGSYEQYF.

This chain connects TRBV28 to TRBJ1-6; TRBD1 matches 7 bases. From germline, CDR1 is MDHEN and CDR2 SYDVKM. V gave up 4 bases and J gave up 6 bases; unmatched junction bases: 6. The CDR3 sequence is 15 residues long. This chain's CDR3 is CASSSGQVLNSPLHF. The CDR3 nucleotides are TGTGCCAGCAGTTCCGGACAGGTCCTTAATTCACCCCTCCACTTT.

The V gene is TRBV3-1 (or the pseudogene TRBV3-2), the J gene TRBJ2-7; 13 positions agree with TRBD2. The length of the CDR3 is 16 residues. V lost 4 bases, J lost 2 bases, and 5 bases stayed unmatched. Germline assignment: CDR1 LGHDT and CDR2 YNNKEL (reference sequence). The CDR3 is CASSLGLAGATYEQYF. CDR3 nucleotides: TGTGCCAGCAGCCTTGGACTAGCGGGGGCCACCTACGAGCAGTACTTC.

The rearrangement uses TRBV7-8 and TRBJ1-2; 7 bases are shared with TRBD1. CDR1 SGHVS and CDR2 FQNEAQ come from the germline V gene. The CDR3 consists of 11 residues. After removal of 5 bases from V and 10 bases from J, the junction contained 4 bases not matched to a gene. CDR3 DNA sequence: TGTGCCAGCAGCATCGACAGGGACTACACCTTC. Encoded protein: CASSIDRDYTF.

The J gene is TRBJ1-2, the V gene TRBV28; D perhaps matches TRBD1 (6 bases). CDR1 is MDHEN, CDR2 SYDVKM, per germline. The V end lost 8 bases, the J end lost 4 bases, and 14 bases lay between the germline ends. The CDR3 covers 13 residues. CDR3 loop: CASREGQRYGYTF. CDR3 sequence (DNA): TGTGCCAGCCGTGAAGGACAGCGCTATGGCTACACCTTC.

The gene calls are TRBV13 and TRBJ2-7; D might be TRBD1 (6 bases). V was trimmed by 2 bases and J by 6 bases, leaving 8 bases between them. The CDR3 has 12 amino acids. Germline CDR1 and CDR2: PRHDT and FYEKMQ (reference sequence). As DNA, the CDR3 is TGTGCCAGCAGCTTAATCAGGGGCGAGCAGTACTTC. It specifies CASSLIRGEQYF.

The chain joins TRBV4-3 to TRBJ1-2; weak D call: TRBD1 (6 bases). Germline assignment: CDR1 LGHNA and CDR2 YSLEER. The CDR3 runs to 15 residues. V lost 4 bases and J 4 bases, leaving 16 bases between the germline ends. The CDR3 is CASSPYAGQIYGYTF. CDR3 DNA sequence: TGCGCCAGCAGCCCATACGCAGGACAGATCTATGGCTACACCTTC.

The chain links TRBV7-8 to TRBJ2-7; 7 nucleotides agree with TRBD1. The CDR3 covers 15 residues. V shed 5 bases, J shed 4 bases, and the junction held 11 bases outside the gene matches. Germline-derived CDR1 and CDR2 are SGHVS and FQNEAQ. Here the CDR3 reads CASSKPGTDIYEQYF. The CDR3 coding sequence is TGTGCCAGCAGCAAACCCGGGACAGACATTTACGAGCAGTACTTC.

The chain employs TRBV6-6 and TRBJ1-5; D gene ambiguous. The germline CDR1 and CDR2 sequences are MNHNY and SVGAGI (reference sequence). This CDR3 has 13 residues. Trimming removed 0 bases from V and 8 bases from J, with 8 bases in between. CDR3 sequence (DNA): TGTGCCAGCAGTTACTCGTTTTTAGAGCCCCAGCATTTT. Protein: CASSYSFLEPQHF.

The rearrangement joins TRBV15 to TRBJ2-5, with TRBD1 as a possible D gene (6 bases). V was trimmed by 0 bases and J by 5 bases, leaving 13 bases between them. CDR1 is LNHNV, CDR2 YYDKDF, per germline (reference sequence). The CDR3 is 15 residues long. CDR3 sequence (DNA): TGTGCCACCAGCAGAGATGCCCAGGGGTGGGAGACCCAGTACTTC. Encoded protein: CATSRDAQGWETQYF.

The chain employs TRBV5-4 and TRBJ1-1; D ambiguous. The V end was cut by 0 bases, the J end by 6 bases, with 9 bases between. CDR3 size: 13 residues. CDR1 is SGHNT, CDR2 YYREEE, per germline (reference sequence). The CDR3 DNA reads TGTGCCAGCAGCTTGGAACGGTCGGCTGAAGCTTTCTTT. Translated, it gives CASSLERSAEAFF.

The J gene is TRBJ2-4, the V gene TRBV27, with D perhaps TRBD1 (5 bases). Germline-derived CDR1 and CDR2 are MNHEY and SMNVEV (reference sequence). The CDR3 consists of 15 residues. The ends were cut back, 6 bases at V and 0 bases at J, with 12 bases in the middle. CDR3 DNA sequence: TGTGCCAGCAGACGGACACTTCTAGCCAAAAACATTCAGTACTTC. This codes for CASRRTLLAKNIQYF.

This chain connects TRBV13 to TRBJ2-6, with a possible D match to TRBD1 (5 bases). V lost 1 base and J 4 bases, leaving 17 bases between the germline ends. In germline, CDR1 is PRHDT, CDR2 FYEKMQ (reference sequence). This CDR3 has 18 amino acids. The CDR3 here is CASSLVYTAAGGANVLTF. The CDR3 DNA reads TGTGCCAGCAGCTTAGTTTATACCGCCGCAGGGGGGGCCAACGTCCTGACTTTC.

The chain couples TRBV4-3 to TRBJ2-3, with 9 bases lining up with TRBD2. The V segment lost 1 base and the J segment 4 bases; nucleotides outside the gene matches: 9. CDR1 is LGHNA and CDR2 is YSLEER in the germline V gene. This CDR3 contains 17 residues. CDR3 amino acids: CASSQGPSGTVSDTQYF. In DNA form, the CDR3 reads TGCGCCAGCAGCCAAGGTCCTAGCGGGACGGTATCAGATACGCAGTATTTT.

In regard to this clone: At one end the junction does not follow the germline gene, possibly because of a read error. The chain links TRBV2 to TRBJ2-7; the match to TRBD2 covers 10 bases. The germline V gene encodes CDR1 SNHLY and CDR2 FYNNEI. The CDR3 is 15 amino acids. The chain's CDR3 is CASSEISGGTYGQYF. Written as DNA, the CDR3 is TGTGCCAGCAGTGAAATTAGCGGGGGGACGTACGGGCAGTACTTC.

The chain combines TRBV28 with TRBJ1-3; TRBD1 aligns across 7 bases. V trimming: 6 bases; J trimming: 2 bases; junction bases outside the gene matches: 7. This CDR3 comprises 15 residues. Per germline, CDR1 MDHEN and CDR2 SYDVKM. CDR3: CASSQTGDPGNTIYF. The CDR3 DNA sequence: TGTGCCAGCAGCCAAACAGGGGACCCTGGAAACACCATATATTTT.

V gene TRBV3-1 (or the pseudogene TRBV3-2) combines with J gene TRBJ2-7, with a possible D match to TRBD1 (5 bases). This CDR3 comprises 15 residues. With 2 bases removed from V and 0 bases from J, the gap between germline ends came to 11 bases. CDR1 is LGHDT and CDR2 is YNNKEL in the germline V gene (reference sequence). The CDR3 is CASSQRGATSYEQYF. The CDR3 DNA reads as TGTGCCAGCAGCCAAAGGGGCGCTACCTCCTACGAGCAGTACTTC.

This chain connects TRBV7-8 to TRBJ1-5; D gene ambiguous. The germline V gene has CDR1 SGHVS and CDR2 FQNEAQ. Trimming shortened V by 0 bases and J by 9 bases, and 21 bases separated the two germline ends. The CDR3 covers 17 residues. CDR3 in amino acids: CASSLATYRSPQAPQHF. The CDR3 DNA reads TGTGCCAGCAGCTTAGCAACATACCGCAGTCCCCAGGCGCCCCAGCATTTT. Full variable domain (missing parts from reference TRBV7-8 and TRBJ1-5): GAGVSQSPRYKVAKRGQDVALRCDPISGHVSLFWYQQALGQGPEFLTYFQNEAQLDKSGLPSDRFFAERPEGSVSTLKIQRTQQEDSAVYLCASSLATYRSPQAPQHFGDGTRLSIL.

The rearrangement joins TRBV18 to TRBJ2-5; D gene ambiguous. V lost 2 bases to trimming and J lost 5 bases, with 12 bases between them. Germline CDR1 and CDR2: KGHSH and LQKENI. The CDR3 contains 14 residues. The CDR3 DNA reads as TGTGCCAGCTCACCATGGCAGTTCGGGGAGACCCAGTACTTC. As protein: CASSPWQFGETQYF. Full variable domain (outside the CDR3, taken from reference TRBV18 and TRBJ2-5): NAGVMQNPRHLVRRRGQEARLRCSPMKGHSHVYWYRQLPEEGLKFMVYLQKENIIDESGMPKERFSAEFPKEGPSILRIQQVVRGDSAAYFCASSPWQFGETQYFGPGTRLLVL.